This TCR beta chain was captured by sequencing in a study of shared clonotypes between healthy human individuals. Study results and caveats: Shared clonotypes: approximately 4.5% naive CD4, 3.5% to 4% naive CD8, about 2.5% memory CD4, approximately 0.41% memory CD8.

Trimming removed 6 bases at V and 7 bases at J, with 18 bases between. CDR3 size: 14 residues. Looked up from germline, CDR1 is MDHEN and CDR2 is SYDVKM. Sequencing was performed with immunoSEQ multiplex PCR; in TCRdb, only in-frame clones are kept and a portion is missing. Counted here are about 1 million clones, 65% to 80% occurring once; the ten biggest clones make up 1.4% to 1.5%. A note on this clone: The antigen remains unidentified.

Sequenced sample: memory CD4+ T cells sorted from blood. Subset meaning: CD45RA-negative fraction. The clonotype comes from a man aged 18 to 29 in good health. The chain employs TRBV28 and TRBJ1-2, with D perhaps matching TRBD1 (5 bases). Written as DNA, the CDR3 is TGTGCCAGCAGCACCCCGGAGGGACCTCGTGGCTACACCTTC. Its translation: CASSTPEGPRGYTF.